This T cell receptor beta chain stems from a study of T cells expressing NK-cell markers. About the research overall: There were seven HCMV-seropositive donors and one seronegative donor among the eight sequenced.

TCRdb re-called the 5' RACE reads and gives one entry per CDR3 protein, without DNA. Across hundreds of thousands of distinct CDR3 sequences, the top ten clones capture about 4% of the sample. Study findings and constraints: Six of the donors carried dominant NKG2C+ clonotypes that took up about 1.0-7.0% of their CD8+ T cells.

The CDR3 runs to 13 residues. Germline V gives CDR1 GTSNPN, CDR2 SVGIG (reference sequence). About this clonotype itself: The antigen is not known.

Sequencing was carried out using blood T cells: a sorted CD56 or NKG2C T cell subset, CD4+ or CD8+ T cells, or bulk PBMC T cells (not recorded which). The chain links TRBV30 to TRBJ1-1. The sequence was obtained from a woman between 18 and 75 years old in good health. CDR3 sequence: CAWSASKWAEAFF. Drawing the rest from reference TRBV30 and TRBJ1-1, the complete variable domain is SQTIHQWPATLVQPVGSPLSLECTVEGTSNPNLYWYRQAAGRGLQLLFYSVGIGQISSEVPQNLSASRPQDRQFILSSKKLLLSDSGFYLCAWSASKWAEAFFGQGTRLTVV.